This TCR beta chain was retrieved from a study of CD4 T cells in relation to SARS-CoV-2 and coronaviruses. Uncultured naive and memory CD4+ T cells supplied DNA for deep TCR-beta sequencing. The repertoire was sequenced with immunoSEQ multiplex PCR; TCRdb's copy has only in-frame clones and lacks some. The repertoire holds 65,000 or so clones, with 85% to 90% as singletons. CD4+ T cells from unexposed donors were obtained before the COVID-19 pandemic (2011-2018). V lost 1 base to trimming and J lost 3 bases, with 13 bases between them. Germline-derived CDR1 and CDR2 are SGDLS and YYNGEE. This CDR3 has 16 residues. A remark on this clone: Its specificity is unknown.

General study points: In around two thirds of donors, memory CD4+ clonotypes crossrecognized SARS-CoV-2 and at least one common cold coronavirus spike.

The source is a human donor in good health. This chain joins TRBV9 and TRBJ1-4, with TRBD1 as a possible D gene (5 bases). Source material: memory CD4+ T cells from PBMCs. For the CDR3, the DNA is TGTGCCAGCAGCGTATTCGGAGGGGAACCTAATGAAAAACTGTTTTTT. As protein: CASSVFGGEPNEKLFF.